The text below deals with one T cell receptor beta chain. The time point was: pretreatment peripheral blood. This sample is drawn from a study of PD-L1 blockade in urothelial cancer. In the study overall: Blood gave a median around 150,000 T cells.

Synthetically made TCR analog templates were put into each PCR as spikes. Method: immunoSEQ multiplex PCR; TCRdb's copy keeps in-frame clones and lacks some. The profile shows tens of thousands of clones, 88% of them singletons. Trimming took 1 base from V and 3 from J, leaving 12 bases between them. The CDR3 covers 15 residues. The germline CDR1 and CDR2 sequences are MNHNS and SASEGT. The material was PBMCs, obtained around atezolizumab (anti-PD-L1) treatment. The rearrangement joins TRBV6-1 to TRBJ1-1; a possible D gene is TRBD1 (5 bases). The receptor's source is a donor over 35 with urothelial cancer. The CDR3, as DNA: TGTGCCAGCAGTGAAGGGAGGGGTTGGGACACTGAAGCTTTCTTT. Protein: CASSEGRGWDTEAFF.